These 26 T cell receptor beta chains came from one sample sequenced in a study of graft-versus-host responses after intestinal transplantation (dated by TCRdb to the early 2020s). Preparation of the library involved the immunoSEQ multiplex PCR assay. TCRdb mirrors the immuneACCESS table, restricted to in-frame sequences. Some clones are absent from its copies; in checked studies, under half trace to an unresolved V gene, and the reason for the others is unknown. This sample holds 85,000 to 110,000 clones; roughly 93% were observed only once. The top ten hold 1% to 1.5% of the sample. This sample's time point label indicates: cells obtained before transplantation from donor or recipient. Their specific antigens are unknown. The source was unstimulated CD8+ T cells sorted from spleen or lymph node cells, collected before intestinal transplant. These receptor sequences come from a human donor who received an intestinal transplant.

This clone has a single count. CDR3 amino acids: CASSVDLGGGAREEQFF. CDR3 nucleotides: TGTGCCAGCAGCGTCGACTTGGGCGGCGGGGCCAGAGAGGAGCAGTTCTTC. This chain joins TRBV9 and TRBJ2-1; D may be TRBD2 (6 bases). CDR1 and CDR2 from the germline V gene are SGDLS and YYNGEE. The ends were cut back, 2 bases at V and 10 bases at J, with 25 bases in the middle. The CDR3 is made up of 17 amino acids.

This chain uses TRBV11-2 with TRBJ2-7; 10 bases are a match to TRBD1. The junction had 8 bases not matched to a gene; V was cut back by 3 bases and J by 0 bases. There are 17 residues in the CDR3. Per germline, CDR1 SGHAT and CDR2 FQNNGV. The CDR3 loop is CASSFQGGTGDSYEQYF. CDR3 DNA: TGTGCCAGCAGCTTCCAGGGGGGGACAGGGGACTCCTACGAGCAGTACTTC.

The chain links TRBV7-9 to TRBJ2-7; the D is unclear. The V gene lost 6 bases and the J gene lost 0 bases, with 9 bases spanning the gap. The CDR3 has 13 amino acids. Per germline, CDR1 SEHNR and CDR2 FQNEAQ (reference sequence). CDR3 sequence reads: CASRGRTSYEQYF. CDR3 nucleotide sequence: TGTGCCAGCAGAGGGCGGACCTCCTACGAGCAGTACTTC.

The chain couples TRBV7-9 to TRBJ1-2, with 8 bases lining up with TRBD1. Trimming took 5 bases from V and 0 from J; bases not matched to a gene: 8. Germline assignment: CDR1 SEHNR and CDR2 FQNEAQ (reference sequence). The CDR3 is made up of 16 amino acids. CDR3 nucleotide sequence: TGTGCCAGCAGCGCCGAGGACAGGGCGGCTAACTATGGCTACACCTTC. This sequence encodes CASSAEDRAANYGYTF. Filled out from reference TRBV7-9 and TRBJ1-2, the complete variable domain reads DTGVSQNPRHKITKRGQNVTFRCDPISEHNRLYWYRQTLGQGPEFLTYFQNEAQLEKSRLLSDRFSAERPKGSFSTLEIQRTEQGDSAMYLCASSAEDRAANYGYTFGSGTRLTVV.

The rearrangement joins TRBV30 to TRBJ1-2; D remains ambiguous. The CDR3 contains 12 residues. The ends were cut back, 0 bases at V and 8 bases at J, with 10 bases in the middle. Germline V gene data show CDR1 as GTSNPN and CDR2 as SVGIG (reference sequence). For the CDR3, the DNA is TGTGCCTGGAGTGTACTTTGGGAAGGCTACACCTTC. It specifies CAWSVLWEGYTF.

The V gene is TRBV4-1, the J gene TRBJ1-6; D perhaps matches TRBD1 (5 bases). Per the germline V gene, CDR1 is MGHRA and CDR2 is YSYEKL. V lost 0 bases and J 0 bases, leaving 6 bases between the germline ends. The CDR3 totals 16 residues. As DNA, the CDR3 is TGCGCCAGCAGCCAAGATGGGGGCTCCTATAATTCACCCCTCCACTTT. This encodes CASSQDGGSYNSPLHF.

The rearrangement joins TRBV6-5 to TRBJ1-1; maybe TRBD1 (6 bases). V lost 7 bases to trimming and J lost 6 bases, with 15 bases between them. The CDR3 spans 13 residues. Germline V gene data show CDR1 as MNHEY and CDR2 as SVGAGI. The chain's CDR3 is CASTTGGLAEAFF. DNA for the CDR3: TGTGCCAGCACCACGGGGGGCTTGGCTGAAGCTTTCTTT.

V and J are TRBV6-5 and TRBJ2-1; D uncertain. V lost 2 bases to trimming and J lost 6 bases, with 11 bases between them. The CDR3 spans 14 residues. Germline CDR1 MNHEY, CDR2 SVGAGI. As DNA, the CDR3 is TGTGCCAGCAGTTACACTTTCTCGCTCAATGAGCAGTTCTTC. It yields the protein CASSYTFSLNEQFF.

The chain uses TRBV19 and TRBJ1-2, with 7 bases fitting TRBD1. V dropped 5 bases and J dropped 3; count of bases not matched to a gene: 9. In germline, CDR1 is LNHDA, CDR2 SQIVND (reference sequence). The CDR3 totals 15 residues. The CDR3 loop is CASSRVPGGDYGYTF. The DNA for the CDR3 is TGTGCCAGTAGTCGAGTACCAGGGGGTGACTATGGCTACACCTTC.

The chain is built from TRBV4-1 and TRBJ2-1; TRBD2 aligns across 7 bases. V lost 4 bases, J lost 7 bases, and 7 bases stayed unmatched. Per the germline V gene, CDR1 is MGHRA and CDR2 is YSYEKL. The CDR3 has 14 residues. Here the CDR3 DNA reads TGCGCCAGCAGCCGGGGAGGGGAAGTGAATGAGCAGTTCTTC. Translated, it gives CASSRGGEVNEQFF.

The CDR3 DNA follows: TGTGCCAGCAGCTTGAGTTTAACTCCGACTAGCAGTCAAGAGACCCAGTACTTC. It codes for CASSLSLTPTSSQETQYF. The chain recombines TRBV5-4 with TRBJ2-5; 7 bases line up with TRBD2. CDR1 is SGHNT, CDR2 YYREEE, per germline (reference sequence). The CDR3 runs 18 residues. V lost 1 base to trimming and J lost 2 bases; unmatched junction nucleotides: 14.

The CDR3 reads CASSMGGSKYNEQFF. CDR3 DNA sequence: TGTGCCAGTAGTATGGGAGGGTCGAAGTACAATGAGCAGTTCTTC. The V and J genes are TRBV19 and TRBJ2-1, with 7 bases fitting TRBD2. This CDR3 comprises 15 residues. V trimming: 3 bases; J trimming: 4 bases; junction bases outside the gene matches: 6. CDR1 and CDR2 from the germline V gene are LNHDA and SQIVND (reference sequence).

The V and J genes are TRBV18 and TRBJ2-5, with D possibly TRBD2 on 6 matching bases. The CDR3 contains 17 residues. Trimming left V 1 base short and J 1 base short, with 16 bases between. In germline, CDR1 is KGHSH, CDR2 LQKENI. The CDR3 coding sequence is TGTGCCAGCTCACCACGTGAGGGCCGGGGGTTCCAAGAGACCCAGTACTTC. Translation gives CASSPREGRGFQETQYF.

CDR3 sequence: CASSWTGLQEQYF. The CDR3 DNA reads TGTGCCAGCAGCTGGACAGGGTTGCAAGAGCAGTACTTC. The chain is built from TRBV5-5 and TRBJ2-7, with 8 bases aligning to TRBD1. The V and J ends lost 3 bases and 7 bases, in that order; junction bases with no gene match: 6. CDR3 length equals 13 residues. Germline-derived CDR1 and CDR2 are SGHKS and YYEKEE (reference sequence).

V usage is TRBV30 and J usage is TRBJ1-1; D may be TRBD1 (5 bases). The CDR3 length is 14 residues. Deletions cut 2 bases from V and 1 base from J, with 11 bases between. The germline V gene encodes CDR1 GTSNPN and CDR2 SVGIG (reference sequence). The DNA of the CDR3 is TGTGCCTGGAGTCTAGGGGCCGGGAACACTGAAGCTTTCTTT. Its translation is CAWSLGAGNTEAFF.

In the case of this clone: Distinct nucleotide sequences in the sample also encode this CDR3. The gene calls are TRBV4-1 and TRBJ2-5; 9 bases align to TRBD2. The germline V gene encodes CDR1 MGHRA and CDR2 YSYEKL. There are 17 residues in the CDR3. J lost 0 bases, V lost 5 bases, and 10 bases had no gene match. The CDR3 reads CASSSLAGGTYQETQYF. CDR3 sequence (DNA): TGCGCCAGCAGCTCACTGGCGGGGGGGACGTACCAAGAGACCCAGTACTTC.

This chain connects TRBV12-5 to TRBJ2-7; D perhaps matches TRBD1 (6 bases). CDR1 and CDR2 from the germline V gene are LGHNT and FRNRAP. CDR3 length: 14 residues. V was trimmed by 4 bases and J by 3 bases, leaving 13 bases between them. The CDR3 DNA reads as TGTGCTAGTGGTTACCAGGACAGTGACTACGAGCAGTACTTC. It codes for CASGYQDSDYEQYF.

The table lists this clone with a count of one. The chain couples TRBV7-8 to TRBJ2-7; D ambiguous. V gave up 5 bases and J gave up 2 bases, with 10 bases separating them. Germline V gene data show CDR1 as SGHVS and CDR2 as FQNEAQ. The CDR3 length is 13 residues. CDR3 protein: CASSANNPYEQYF. CDR3 sequence (DNA): TGTGCCAGCAGCGCTAATAATCCCTACGAGCAGTACTTC.

The chain uses TRBV4-2 and TRBJ2-1; 8 nucleotides line up with TRBD2. The germline V gene has CDR1 LGHNA and CDR2 YNFKEQ. With 0 bases clipped from V and 2 bases from J, the junction kept 9 bases outside the gene matches. This CDR3 is built from 18 residues. The CDR3 DNA follows: TGTGCCAGCAGCCAAGAACGGTCAGGGCGGGGGGCCTACAATGAGCAGTTCTTC. Protein sequence: CASSQERSGRGAYNEQFF.

The gene calls are TRBV6-5 and TRBJ1-2; no clear D. The CDR3 length is 12 residues. The V end lost 7 bases, the J end lost 8 bases, and 14 bases lay between the germline ends. The V gene's germline CDR1 is MNHEY and CDR2 SVGAGI. CDR3 DNA sequence: TGTGCCAGCACCCACGGCACGGGAGGCTACACCTTC. It codes for CASTHGTGGYTF.

This clone occurred once. The chain uses TRBV27 and TRBJ2-1, with D perhaps matching TRBD1 or TRBD2 (5 bases each). CDR1 is MNHEY, CDR2 SMNVEV, per germline (reference sequence). The V gene lost 8 bases and the J gene lost 3 bases, with 11 bases spanning the gap. The CDR3 runs 13 residues. Here the CDR3 DNA reads TGTGCCAGCGGGGACCGTTTCTACAATGAGCAGTTCTTC. It translates to CASGDRFYNEQFF.

The gene calls are TRBV19 and TRBJ1-5; no clear D. CDR3 size: 15 residues. V shed 5 bases and J shed 0 bases, with 11 bases lying between them. Looked up from germline, CDR1 is LNHDA and CDR2 is SQIVND (reference sequence). The CDR3: CASSETEYSNQPQHF. CDR3 nucleotide sequence: TGTGCCAGTAGTGAAACGGAGTATAGCAATCAGCCCCAGCATTTT. Variable domain in full (rest from reference TRBV19 and TRBJ1-5): DGGITQSPKYLFRKEGQNVTLSCEQNLNHDAMYWYRQDPGQGLRLIYYSQIVNDFQKGDIAEGYSVSREKKESFPLTVTSAQKNPTAFYLCASSETEYSNQPQHFGDGTRLSIL.

V gene TRBV19 combines with J gene TRBJ2-1; 7 positions agree with TRBD1. CDR1 is LNHDA and CDR2 is SQIVND in the germline V gene (reference sequence). Germline trimming cut 5 bases from V and 4 bases from J; bases unmatched to any gene: 5. The CDR3 length is 14 residues. CDR3 in DNA: TGTGCCAGTAGTTGGCAGGGGGATTACAATGAGCAGTTCTTC. Its protein product is CASSWQGDYNEQFF.

The V and J genes are TRBV13 and TRBJ1-1; D ambiguous. The CDR3 totals 14 residues. V gave up 1 base and J gave up 4 bases, with 10 bases separating them. Germline loops: CDR1 PRHDT, CDR2 FYEKMQ (reference sequence). The CDR3 DNA sequence: TGTGCCAGCAGCTTAGAAAATCGTGGCACTGAAGCTTTCTTT. It is translated as CASSLENRGTEAFF.

The V call is TRBV7-8, the J call TRBJ1-1; D gene unclear. The CDR3 runs 17 residues. Trimming pared 7 bases from V and 1 base from J, leaving 22 bases between. Germline V gene data show CDR1 as SGHVS and CDR2 as FQNEAQ. CDR3 nucleotides: TGTGCCAGCAAGTCCCCCCGAAACAGCAGCGCGAACACTGAAGCTTTCTTT. It is translated as CASKSPRNSSANTEAFF.

This chain joins TRBV7-9 and TRBJ1-2, with D hard to call. Trimming left V 4 bases short and J 0 bases short, with 9 bases between. Germline assignment: CDR1 SEHNR and CDR2 FQNEAQ (reference sequence). This CDR3 region has 14 residues. CDR3 region: CASSSKTTNYGYTF. As DNA, the CDR3 is TGTGCCAGCAGCTCAAAGACTACTAACTATGGCTACACCTTC.